The 30 T cell receptor beta chains listed next were all sequenced from one sample in a study of Graves' ophthalmopathy and Graves' hyperthyroidism. RNA transcripts provided the template for amplifying TCR beta CDR3 regions. First-round RT-PCR with HTBI primers preceded a second-round multiplex PCR. TCRdb called the multiplex PCR reads again in MiXCR, with one record for every CDR3 protein. Among about 210,000 distinct CDR3 sequences, less than 30% were seen once, and the ten largest hold 9.1%. What was sequenced was peripheral blood. These receptors originate from a man aged 45-65 years with Graves' ophthalmopathy.

This clonotype was counted a few times. The chain couples TRBV6-5 to TRBJ2-5, with a possible D match to TRBD1 (6 bases). Trimming removed 0 bases from V and 4 bases from J, with 12 bases in between. The CDR3 is 15 residues long. Looked up from germline, CDR1 is MNHEY and CDR2 is SVGAGI. Here the CDR3 reads CASSYSFGRGETQYF. The CDR3 DNA follows: TGTGCCAGCAGTTACTCGTTTGGCAGGGGAGAGACCCAGTACTTC.

The chain is built from TRBV6-2 or TRBV6-3 and TRBJ2-7; 7 nucleotides agree with TRBD2. CDR1 is MNHEY and CDR2 is SVGEGT in the germline V gene. J lost 5 bases, V lost 5 bases, and 6 bases had no gene match. The CDR3 has 13 amino acids. The CDR3 sequence: CASSRRETDEQYF. The DNA for the CDR3 is TGTGCCAGCAGTCGGCGGGAGACAGACGAGCAGTACTTC.

This clonotype was seen ten or more times. The rearrangement uses TRBV19 and TRBJ2-7; D may be TRBD2 (6 bases). This CDR3 spans 15 amino acids. The germline V gene encodes CDR1 LNHDA and CDR2 SQIVND (reference sequence). V was pared by 2 bases and J by 4 bases, with 15 bases between. This chain's CDR3 is CASSITASADYEQYF. The CDR3 region has the DNA TGTGCCAGTAGTATAACAGCTAGCGCCGATTACGAGCAGTACTTC.

This clonotype was counted ten times or more. V and J are TRBV7-2 and TRBJ2-5; D perhaps matches TRBD1 (6 bases). V lost 2 bases and J 3 bases, leaving 10 bases between the germline ends. Germline V CDR1 and CDR2: SGHTA, FQGNSA. The CDR3 spans 14 residues. CDR3 amino acids: CASSLRAGEETQYF. CDR3 sequence (DNA): TGTGCCAGCAGCTTACGGGCAGGGGAAGAGACCCAGTACTTC.

This clonotype appeared many times. DNA for the CDR3: TGTGCCAGCAGCTCAGGACAGGGGGCTGAAGGCTACACCTTC. This gives the protein CASSSGQGAEGYTF. This chain joins TRBV13 and TRBJ1-2; 11 bases line up with TRBD1. This CDR3 comprises 14 residues. The V gene end was trimmed by 4 bases and the J gene end by 8 bases; junction bases not matched to a gene: 6. The germline V gene has CDR1 PRHDT and CDR2 FYEKMQ (reference sequence). Variable domain in full (rest from reference TRBV13 and TRBJ1-2): AAGVIQSPRHLIKEKRETATLKCYPIPRHDTVYWYQQGPGQDPQFLISFYEKMQSDKGSIPDRFSAQQFSDYHSELNMSSLELGDSALYFCASSSGQGAEGYTFGSGTRLTVV.

Ten or more counts support this clonotype. The chain employs TRBV7-9 and TRBJ2-5; D gene unclear. V was trimmed by 6 bases and J by 7 bases, leaving 15 bases between them. The CDR3 is 13 residues long. The germline gives CDR1 SEHNR, CDR2 FQNEAQ (reference sequence). The CDR3 sequence is CASSDSLRGTQYF. The CDR3 DNA reads as TGTGCCAGCAGTGACTCACTCCGCGGGACCCAGTACTTC.

In its sample, this clonotype was seen many times. The J gene is TRBJ1-1, the V gene TRBV3-1; maybe TRBD1 (5 bases). From germline, CDR1 is LGHDT and CDR2 YNNKEL (reference sequence). The CDR3 is made up of 13 amino acids. Trimming took 8 bases from V and 3 from J, leaving 13 bases between them. This CDR3 reads CASRVRAHTEAFF. The CDR3 coding sequence is TGTGCCAGCCGAGTCAGGGCTCACACTGAAGCTTTCTTT. The full variable domain, in which reference TRBV3-1 and TRBJ1-1 provide the parts outside the CDR3, is DTAVSQTPKYLVTQMGNDKSIKCEQNLGHDTMYWYKQDSKKFLKIMFSYNNKELIINETVPNRFSPKSPDKAHLNLHINSLELGDSAVYFCASRVRAHTEAFFGQGTRLTVV.

This clonotype was counted at least ten times. The V and J genes are TRBV6-2 or TRBV6-3 and TRBJ2-2; D remains unclear. With 4 bases removed from V and 5 bases from J, the gap between germline ends came to 8 bases. This CDR3 region has 13 residues. The germline CDR1 and CDR2 sequences are MNHEY and SVGEGT. The chain's CDR3 is CASSFSSTGELFF. CDR3 coding DNA: TGTGCCAGCAGTTTTAGCTCTACCGGGGAGCTGTTTTTT.

In its sample, this clonotype was seen many times. The V call is TRBV5-5, the J call TRBJ2-5; D is unclear. Trimming took off 2 bases at V and 0 bases at J, with 17 bases between the two ends. The CDR3 length is 17 residues. Germline V CDR1 and CDR2: SGHKS, YYEKEE (reference sequence). The CDR3 DNA is TGTGCCAGCAGCTTTAGGGTCGGAACTGCATACCAAGAGACCCAGTACTTC. The encoded protein is CASSFRVGTAYQETQYF.

Only a few counts were recorded for this clonotype. Given a much more abundant clone one base away, this may be a read error. The J gene is TRBJ2-2, the V gene TRBV5-4; the match to TRBD2 covers 7 bases. The CDR3 is made up of 16 amino acids. With V trimmed by 5 bases and J by 5 bases, 12 bases remained unmatched. From germline, CDR1 is SGHNT and CDR2 YYREEE (reference sequence). The CDR3 coding sequence is TGTGCCAGCAGTCCCCAGGGAGGGAGTCGGACCGGGGAGCTGTTTTTT. It specifies CASSPQGGSRTGELFF. The variable domain in full, with the rest retrieved from reference TRBV5-4 and TRBJ2-2, is ETGVTQSPTHLIKTRGQQVTLRCSSQSGHNTVSWYQQALGQGPQFIFQYYREEENGRGNFPPRFSGLQFPNYSSELNVNALELDDSALYLCASSPQGGSRTGELFFGEGSRLTVL.

The genes are TRBV30 and TRBJ1-1; D gene uncertain. V lost 3 bases and J lost 10, with 18 bases in between. Germline CDR1 is GTSNPN and CDR2 is SVGIG (reference sequence). The CDR3 runs to 13 residues. CDR3 sequence (DNA): TGTGCCTGGAGCCACACGTCAGTTAAACGAGCTTTCTTT. Translation: CAWSHTSVKRAFF.

This clonotype was seen at least ten times. This chain links TRBV14 with TRBJ1-1; D might be TRBD1 (6 bases). Germline V gene data show CDR1 as SGHDN and CDR2 as FVKESK. The CDR3 runs 15 residues. Trimming left V 0 bases short and J 4 bases short, with 12 bases between. The CDR3 DNA is TGTGCCAGCAGCCAAGATACAGGGTGGGGCACTGAAGCTTTCTTT. Translation: CASSQDTGWGTEAFF. The whole variable domain, remainder taken from reference TRBV14 and TRBJ1-1, is EAGVTQFPSHSVIEKGQTVTLRCDPISGHDNLYWYRRVMGKEIKFLLHFVKESKQDESGMPNNRFLAERTGGTYSTLKVQPAELEDSGVYFCASSQDTGWGTEAFFGQGTRLTVV.

This clonotype was detected ten times or more. V gene TRBV6-1 combines with J gene TRBJ1-2; 7 bases align to TRBD1. CDR3 length: 13 amino acids. The V gene end was trimmed by 0 bases and the J gene end by 7 bases; junction bases not matched to a gene: 2. Germline loops: CDR1 MNHNS, CDR2 SASEGT. For the CDR3, the DNA is TGTGCCAGCAGTGAAGCCAGGGGGGTTGGCTACACCTTC. Translating gives CASSEARGVGYTF.

The rearrangement uses TRBV6-1 and TRBJ2-7; a weak D match, TRBD2 (6 bases). The CDR3 runs 18 residues. V shed 0 bases and J shed 3 bases, with 21 bases lying between them. Germline CDR1 and CDR2: MNHNS and SASEGT. The CDR3 loop reads CASSEASLSLLARYEQYF. The CDR3 DNA follows: TGTGCCAGCAGTGAAGCCTCCCTGTCACTACTAGCCCGCTACGAGCAGTACTTC.

This clonotype was seen ten or more times. This chain links TRBV20-1 with TRBJ1-1, with D hard to call. The CDR3 extends over 13 amino acids. V was clipped by 3 bases and J by 9 bases, with 17 bases between them. Germline values: CDR1 DFQATT, CDR2 SNEGSKA (reference sequence). The CDR3 is CSASTPEGRKAFF. CDR3 DNA: TGCAGTGCTAGCACCCCAGAAGGTCGGAAAGCTTTCTTT.

As to this clonotype: A much larger clone lies one base from this, so it may be a read error. The chain links TRBV5-1 to TRBJ2-7, with D perhaps TRBD2 (6 bases). This CDR3 region has 15 residues. V was shortened by 7 bases and J by 4 bases, with 21 bases between the two germline ends. The V gene's germline CDR1 is SGHRS and CDR2 YFSETQ. CDR3: CASVPPGRGVYEQYF. CDR3 sequence (DNA): TGCGCCAGCGTCCCCCCTGGGCGGGGAGTATACGAGCAGTACTTC.

This clonotype appeared many times. Written as DNA, the CDR3 is TGCGCCAGCAGCCAAGATTATAGACAAGAGACCCAGTACTTC. Translated, it gives CASSQDYRQETQYF. The rearrangement joins TRBV4-1 to TRBJ2-5; no reliable D call. The CDR3 is 14 amino acids. Trimming pared 0 bases from V and 2 bases from J, leaving 7 bases between. The germline CDR1 and CDR2 sequences are MGHRA and YSYEKL.

The CDR3 DNA reads TGTGCCAGCAGTTTGGTCGCAGGTGGCCGGGGGTTCTTT. This codes for CASSLVAGGRGFF. V usage is TRBV27 and J usage is TRBJ1-1; the D gene is possibly TRBD1 (5 bases). The CDR3 has 13 residues. V lost 3 bases and J lost 14, with 19 bases in between. Germline V CDR1 and CDR2: MNHEY, SMNVEV (reference sequence).

The rearrangement uses TRBV12-3 or TRBV12-4 and TRBJ1-3; 8 bases agree with TRBD1. V shed 6 bases and J 5 bases; nucleotides not matched to a gene: 3. The CDR3 contains 13 residues. CDR3 bases: TGTGCCAGCAGCCGGACAGGGAGAAACACCATATATTTT. This translates into CASSRTGRNTIYF.

The chain joins TRBV30 to TRBJ1-2; TRBD1 matches at 8 bases. Germline trimming cut 7 bases from V and 5 bases from J; bases unmatched to any gene: 9. This CDR3 contains 13 residues. Germline V gene lookup returns CDR1 GTSNPN and CDR2 SVGIG (reference sequence). This CDR3 is CASDRGGEYGYTF. CDR3 DNA: TGTGCCTCAGACAGGGGAGGCGAATATGGCTACACCTTC.

The chain has TRBV28 and TRBJ2-5; 8 nucleotides match TRBD2. After removal of 3 bases from V and 9 bases from J, the junction contained 6 bases not matched to a gene. Germline values: CDR1 MDHEN, CDR2 SYDVKM. The CDR3 contains 13 residues. In DNA, the CDR3 is TGTGCCAGCAGTTTGATGGGGCGGGGGGCCCAGTACTTC. Its translation is CASSLMGRGAQYF.

This clonotype appeared once. This sequence joins TRBV6-2 or TRBV6-3 and TRBJ2-2; D is unclear. This CDR3 is built from 14 residues. From germline, CDR1 is MNHEY and CDR2 SVGEGT. V was cut by 3 bases and J by 1 base, with 6 bases left in between. This CDR3 is CASSYDGNTGELFF. As DNA, the CDR3 is TGTGCCAGCAGTTATGACGGGAACACCGGGGAGCTGTTTTTT.

This clonotype showed up many times. The chain employs TRBV24-1 and TRBJ2-5; TRBD2 aligns across 13 bases. Losses at the gene ends were 3 bases for V and 13 bases for J; bases not matched to a gene: 10. Germline V gene sequence: CDR1 KGHDR, CDR2 SFDVKD. The CDR3 is made up of 15 amino acids. CDR3 DNA: TGTGCCACCAGTGATCCGGGACTAGCGGGGATTCGCTTGTACTTC. Residues: CATSDPGLAGIRLYF.

This clonotype occurred a few times. The chain is built from TRBV9 and TRBJ2-5, with D hard to call. Trimming stripped 2 bases from V and 4 bases from J, with 9 bases between. The CDR3 has 13 amino acids. Germline V CDR1 and CDR2: SGDLS, YYNGEE. CDR3 in DNA: TGTGCCAGCAGCGTCTCTTGGGGAGAGACCCAGTACTTC. It translates to CASSVSWGETQYF.

The chain recombines TRBV28 with TRBJ1-1; D is ambiguous. This CDR3 is built from 14 residues. Germline V CDR1 and CDR2: MDHEN, SYDVKM. Trimming took off 6 bases at V and 4 bases at J, with 15 bases between the two ends. The CDR3 here is CASRGIAALTEAFF. Here the CDR3 DNA reads TGTGCCAGCAGGGGAATAGCCGCGCTCACTGAAGCTTTCTTT. Supplemented by reference TRBV28 and TRBJ1-1, the full variable domain reads DVKVTQSSRYLVKRTGEKVFLECVQDMDHENMFWYRQDPGLGLRLIYFSYDVKMKEKGDIPEGYSVSREKKERFSLILESASTNQTSMYLCASRGIAALTEAFFGQGTRLTVV.

V gene TRBV30 combines with J gene TRBJ2-7; the D is unclear. Trimming removed 2 bases from V and 4 bases from J, with 12 bases in between. The CDR3 contains 13 residues. The germline CDR1 and CDR2 sequences are GTSNPN and SVGIG (reference sequence). CDR3 nucleotides: TGTGCCTGGAGTACTTTAGGGTTTTACGAGCAGTACTTC. It yields the protein CAWSTLGFYEQYF.

This clonotype showed up many times. The chain links TRBV27 to TRBJ1-5; D uncertain. Looked up from germline, CDR1 is MNHEY and CDR2 is SMNVEV (reference sequence). The CDR3 runs 14 residues. Deletions cut 3 bases from V and 1 base from J, with 7 bases between. The CDR3 here is CASSLHGSNQPQHF. CDR3 sequence (DNA): TGTGCCAGCAGTTTGCATGGGAGCAATCAGCCCCAGCATTTT.

The chain employs TRBV6-2 or TRBV6-3 and TRBJ2-7; TRBD1 is a possible D gene (6 bases). The germline V and J ends were trimmed by 6 bases and 3 bases, with 12 bases remaining between them. The CDR3 sequence is 13 residues long. The germline gives CDR1 MNHEY, CDR2 SVGEGT. The CDR3: CASSQGQNYEQYF. The CDR3 DNA is TGTGCCAGCAGCCAGGGACAAAACTACGAGCAGTACTTC.

The V and J genes are TRBV20-1 and TRBJ2-5; the D is unclear. Germline assignment: CDR1 DFQATT and CDR2 SNEGSKA (reference sequence). The CDR3 is 11 residues long. The chain's CDR3 is CSAPTPETQYF. DNA of the CDR3: TGCAGCGCTCCAACCCCTGAGACCCAGTACTTC.

In its sample, this clonotype was seen many times. This chain uses TRBV18 with TRBJ2-5; TRBD2 agrees at 7 bases. V dropped 2 bases and J dropped 0; count of bases not matched to a gene: 6. The germline V gene encodes CDR1 KGHSH and CDR2 LQKENI. The CDR3 has 16 residues. The DNA for the CDR3 is TGTGCCAGCTCACCAGAGATAAGCGGGAACCAAGAGACCCAGTACTTC. It codes for CASSPEISGNQETQYF.